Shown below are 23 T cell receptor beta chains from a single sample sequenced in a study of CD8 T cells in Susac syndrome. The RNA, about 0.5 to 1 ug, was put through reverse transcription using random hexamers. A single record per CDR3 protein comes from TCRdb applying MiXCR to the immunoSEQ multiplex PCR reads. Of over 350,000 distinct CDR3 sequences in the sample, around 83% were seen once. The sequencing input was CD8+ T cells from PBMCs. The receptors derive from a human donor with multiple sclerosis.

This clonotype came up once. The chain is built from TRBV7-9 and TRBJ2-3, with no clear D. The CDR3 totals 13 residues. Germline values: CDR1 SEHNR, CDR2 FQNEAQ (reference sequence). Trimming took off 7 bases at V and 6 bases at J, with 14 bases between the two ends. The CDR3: CASTGWESDTQYF. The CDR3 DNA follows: TGTGCCAGCACCGGGTGGGAATCCGATACGCAGTATTTT.

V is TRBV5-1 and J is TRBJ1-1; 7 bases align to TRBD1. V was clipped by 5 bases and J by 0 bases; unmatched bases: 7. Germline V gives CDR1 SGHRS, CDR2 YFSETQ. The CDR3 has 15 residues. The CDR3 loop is CASRHEDRMNTEAFF. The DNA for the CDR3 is TGCGCCAGCAGACATGAGGACAGGATGAACACTGAAGCTTTCTTT.

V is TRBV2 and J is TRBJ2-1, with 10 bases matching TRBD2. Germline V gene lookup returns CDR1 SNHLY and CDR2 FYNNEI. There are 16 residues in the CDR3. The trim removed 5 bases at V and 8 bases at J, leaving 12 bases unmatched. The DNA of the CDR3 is TGTGCCAGCAGTACCTCTAGCGGGAGTGCTTCGGATGAGCAGTTCTTC. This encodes CASSTSSGSASDEQFF.

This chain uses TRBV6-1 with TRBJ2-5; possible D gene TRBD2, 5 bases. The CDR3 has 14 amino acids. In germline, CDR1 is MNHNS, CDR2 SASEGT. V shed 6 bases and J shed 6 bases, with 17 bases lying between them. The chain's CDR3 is CASSPYEGRKTQYF. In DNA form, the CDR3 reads TGTGCCAGCAGCCCCTATGAGGGTCGGAAGACCCAGTACTTC.

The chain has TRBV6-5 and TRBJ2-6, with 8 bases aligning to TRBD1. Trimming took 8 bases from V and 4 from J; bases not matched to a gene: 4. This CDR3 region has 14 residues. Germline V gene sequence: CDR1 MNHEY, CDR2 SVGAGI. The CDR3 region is CASGQGSGANVLTF. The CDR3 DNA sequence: TGTGCCAGCGGACAGGGTTCGGGGGCCAACGTCCTGACTTTC.

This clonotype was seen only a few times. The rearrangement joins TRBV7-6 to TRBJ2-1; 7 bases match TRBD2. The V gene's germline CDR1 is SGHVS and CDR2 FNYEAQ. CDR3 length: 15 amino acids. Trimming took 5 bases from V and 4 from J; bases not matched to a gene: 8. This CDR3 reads CASSPSGGPYNEQFF. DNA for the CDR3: TGTGCCAGCAGCCCTAGCGGAGGACCTTACAATGAGCAGTTCTTC.

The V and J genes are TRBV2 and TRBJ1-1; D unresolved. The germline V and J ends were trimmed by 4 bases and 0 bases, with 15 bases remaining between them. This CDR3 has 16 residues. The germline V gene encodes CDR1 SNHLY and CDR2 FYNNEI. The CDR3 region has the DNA TGTGCCAGCAGTGTTCAACAGCTTTTCATGAACACTGAAGCTTTCTTT. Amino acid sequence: CASSVQQLFMNTEAFF.

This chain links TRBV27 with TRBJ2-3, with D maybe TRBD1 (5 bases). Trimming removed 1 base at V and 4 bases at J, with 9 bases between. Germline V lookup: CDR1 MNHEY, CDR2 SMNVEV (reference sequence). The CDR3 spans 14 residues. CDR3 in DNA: TGTGCCAGCAGTTTATGGGGCGGCTCAGATACGCAGTATTTT. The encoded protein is CASSLWGGSDTQYF.

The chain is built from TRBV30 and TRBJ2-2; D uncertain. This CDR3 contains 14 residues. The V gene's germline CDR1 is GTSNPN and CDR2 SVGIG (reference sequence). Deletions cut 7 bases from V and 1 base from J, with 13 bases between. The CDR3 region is CAYPTGENTGELFF. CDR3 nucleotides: TGTGCCTACCCTACTGGAGAGAACACCGGGGAGCTGTTTTTT.

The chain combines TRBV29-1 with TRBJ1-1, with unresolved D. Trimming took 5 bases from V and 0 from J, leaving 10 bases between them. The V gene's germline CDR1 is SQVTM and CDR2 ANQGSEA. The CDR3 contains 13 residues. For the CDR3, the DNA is TGCAGCGTTTTGGACGGATTGAACACTGAAGCTTTCTTT. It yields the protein CSVLDGLNTEAFF.

CDR3 nucleotides: TGCAGTGCTAGTACCGGGACGGAGAGCTCCTACAATGAGCAGTTCTTC. Translated, it gives CSASTGTESSYNEQFF. The chain uses TRBV20-1 and TRBJ2-1; D is tentatively TRBD1 or TRBD2 (5 bases each). Germline loops: CDR1 DFQATT, CDR2 SNEGSKA (reference sequence). V shed 3 bases and J shed 0 bases, with 15 bases lying between them. This CDR3 has 16 residues.

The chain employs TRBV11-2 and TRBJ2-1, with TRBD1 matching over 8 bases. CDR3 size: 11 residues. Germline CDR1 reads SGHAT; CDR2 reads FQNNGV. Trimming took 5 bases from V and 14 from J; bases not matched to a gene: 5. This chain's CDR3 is CASSPGQGKFF. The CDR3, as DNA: TGTGCCAGCAGCCCCGGACAGGGAAAGTTCTTC.

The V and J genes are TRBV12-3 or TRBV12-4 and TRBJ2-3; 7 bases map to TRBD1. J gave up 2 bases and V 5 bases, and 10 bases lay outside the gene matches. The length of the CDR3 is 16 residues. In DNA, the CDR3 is TGTGCCAGCAGTCTATTGACAGGGTCCCTCACAGATACGCAGTATTTT. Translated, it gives CASSLLTGSLTDTQYF.

The CDR3 reads CASSQGQITEAFF. CDR3 DNA sequence: TGTGCCAGTAGCCAGGGACAGATCACTGAAGCTTTCTTT. The rearrangement links TRBV19 to TRBJ1-1; 7 bases fit TRBD1. Germline values: CDR1 LNHDA, CDR2 SQIVND (reference sequence). V dropped 6 bases and J dropped 4; count of bases not matched to a gene: 5. This CDR3 has 13 residues. The variable domain in full, completed from reference TRBV19 and TRBJ1-1, reads DGGITQSPKYLFRKEGQNVTLSCEQNLNHDAMYWYRQDPGQGLRLIYYSQIVNDFQKGDIAEGYSVSREKKESFPLTVTSAQKNPTAFYLCASSQGQITEAFFGQGTRLTVV.

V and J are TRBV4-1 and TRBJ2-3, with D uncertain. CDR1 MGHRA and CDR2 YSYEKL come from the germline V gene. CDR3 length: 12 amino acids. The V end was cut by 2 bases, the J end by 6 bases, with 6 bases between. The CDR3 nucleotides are TGCGCCAGCAGCCAAAGCCGGGATACGCAGTATTTT. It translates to CASSQSRDTQYF.

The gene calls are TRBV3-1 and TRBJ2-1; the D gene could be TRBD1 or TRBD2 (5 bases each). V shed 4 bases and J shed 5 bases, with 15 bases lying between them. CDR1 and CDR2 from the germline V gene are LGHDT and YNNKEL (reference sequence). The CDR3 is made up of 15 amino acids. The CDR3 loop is CASSPSPGTDNEQFF. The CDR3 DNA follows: TGTGCCAGCAGCCCTTCGCCGGGGACGGACAATGAGCAGTTCTTC.

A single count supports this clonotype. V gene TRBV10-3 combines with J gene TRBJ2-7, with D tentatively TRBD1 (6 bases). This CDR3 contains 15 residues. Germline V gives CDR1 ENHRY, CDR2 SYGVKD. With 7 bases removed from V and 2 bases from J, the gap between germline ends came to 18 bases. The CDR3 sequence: CAIMGWDTTTYEQYF. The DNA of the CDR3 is TGTGCCATCATGGGCTGGGACACCACGACCTACGAGCAGTACTTC.

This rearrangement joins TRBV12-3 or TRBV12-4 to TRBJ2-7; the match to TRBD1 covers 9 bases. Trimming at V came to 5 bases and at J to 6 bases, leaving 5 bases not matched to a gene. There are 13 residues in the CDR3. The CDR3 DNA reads TGTGCCAGCAGTCCCTCGACAGGGGGCGAGCAGTACTTC. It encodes CASSPSTGGEQYF.

CDR3 DNA sequence: TGTGCCTGCACGGACGGGATGAACACTGAAGCTTTCTTT. This encodes CACTDGMNTEAFF. This chain connects TRBV30 to TRBJ1-1; no clear D. This CDR3 has 13 residues. V was clipped by 6 bases and J by 0 bases, with 11 bases between them. From germline, CDR1 is GTSNPN and CDR2 SVGIG (reference sequence).

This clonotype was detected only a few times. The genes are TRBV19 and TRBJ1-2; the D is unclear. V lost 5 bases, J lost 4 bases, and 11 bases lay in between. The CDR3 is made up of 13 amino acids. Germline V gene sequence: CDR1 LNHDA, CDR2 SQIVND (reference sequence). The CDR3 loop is CASSSGPFYGYTF. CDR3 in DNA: TGTGCCAGTAGTTCCGGACCGTTCTATGGCTACACCTTC.

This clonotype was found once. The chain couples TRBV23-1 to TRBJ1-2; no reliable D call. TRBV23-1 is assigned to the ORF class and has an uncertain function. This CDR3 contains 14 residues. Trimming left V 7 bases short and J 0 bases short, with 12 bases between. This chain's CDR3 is CASIQRPSNYGYTF. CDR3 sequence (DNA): TGCGCCAGCATACAGCGCCCCTCTAACTATGGCTACACCTTC.

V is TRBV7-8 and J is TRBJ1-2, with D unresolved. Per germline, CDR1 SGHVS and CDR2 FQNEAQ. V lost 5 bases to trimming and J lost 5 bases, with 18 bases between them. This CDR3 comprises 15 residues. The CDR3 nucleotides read TGTGCCAGCAGCCCCCTCGCAGGAATTAGTTATGGCTACACCTTC. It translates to CASSPLAGISYGYTF.

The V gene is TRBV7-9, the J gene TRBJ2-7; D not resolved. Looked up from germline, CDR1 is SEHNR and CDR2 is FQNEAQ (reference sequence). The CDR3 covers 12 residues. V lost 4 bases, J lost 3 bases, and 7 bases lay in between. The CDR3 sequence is CASSSQNYEQYF. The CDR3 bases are TGTGCCAGCAGCTCCCAAAACTACGAGCAGTACTTC.